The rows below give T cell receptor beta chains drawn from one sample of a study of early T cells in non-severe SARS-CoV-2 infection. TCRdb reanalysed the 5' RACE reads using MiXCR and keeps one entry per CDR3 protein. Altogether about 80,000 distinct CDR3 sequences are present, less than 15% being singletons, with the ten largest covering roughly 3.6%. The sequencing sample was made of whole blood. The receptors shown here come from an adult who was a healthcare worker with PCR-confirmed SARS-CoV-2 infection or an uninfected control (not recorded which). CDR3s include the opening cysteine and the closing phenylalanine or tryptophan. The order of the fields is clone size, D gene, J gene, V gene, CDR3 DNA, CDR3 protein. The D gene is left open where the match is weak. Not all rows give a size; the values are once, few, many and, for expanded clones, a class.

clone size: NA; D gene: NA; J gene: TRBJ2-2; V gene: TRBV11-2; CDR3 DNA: TGTGCCAGCAGCTTCAGCGGAACGAACACCGGGGAGCTGTTTTTT; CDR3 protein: CASSFSGTNTGELFF
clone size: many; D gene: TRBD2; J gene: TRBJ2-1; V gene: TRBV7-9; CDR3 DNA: TGTGCCAGCCTTCCGGTAGCGGGAGGGCAGGGTGAGCAGTTCTTC; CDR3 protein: CASLPVAGGQGEQFF
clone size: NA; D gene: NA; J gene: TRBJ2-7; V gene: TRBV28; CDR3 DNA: TGTGCCACCCAACGGAGGTCTGACACTTACGAGCAGTACTTC; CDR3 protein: CATQRRSDTYEQYF
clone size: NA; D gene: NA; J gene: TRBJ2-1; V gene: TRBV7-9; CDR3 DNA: TGTGCCAGCAGCTTAGCGTTGGTAGCCTCCTACAATGAGCAGTTCTTC; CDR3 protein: CASSLALVASYNEQFF
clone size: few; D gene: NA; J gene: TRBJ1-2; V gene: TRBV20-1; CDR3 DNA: TGCAGTGCTAAGAACAGGGACCATGGCTACACCTTC; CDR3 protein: CSAKNRDHGYTF
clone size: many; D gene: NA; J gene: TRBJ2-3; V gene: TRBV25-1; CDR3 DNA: TGTGCCAGCGGAGGTACGGGGGCTGGAGGAGATACGCAGTATTTT; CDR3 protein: CASGGTGAGGDTQYF
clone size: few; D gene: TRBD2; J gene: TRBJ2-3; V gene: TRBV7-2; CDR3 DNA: TGTGCCAGCAGCTTTCAGGGTAGCGGGAGCACAGATACGCAGTATTTT; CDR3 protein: CASSFQGSGSTDTQYF
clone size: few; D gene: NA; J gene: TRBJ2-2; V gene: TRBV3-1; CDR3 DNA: TGTGCCAGCAGCCATGTCCCCCAGGCCGGGGAGCTGTTTTTT; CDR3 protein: CASSHVPQAGELFF
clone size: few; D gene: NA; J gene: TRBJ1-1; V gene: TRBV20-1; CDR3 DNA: TGCAGTGCCAAAACCCGGGAGGGGGACACTGAAGCTTTCTTT; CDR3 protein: CSAKTREGDTEAFF
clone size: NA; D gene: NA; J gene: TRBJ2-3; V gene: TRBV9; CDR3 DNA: TGTACCAGCACCCTAAGGGGTGGAAACACAGATACGCAGTATTTT; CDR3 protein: CTSTLRGGNTDTQYF
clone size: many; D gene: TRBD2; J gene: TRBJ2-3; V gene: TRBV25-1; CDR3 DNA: TGTGCCAGCAGTGAATACTCGGCTAGCGGGAGGGCCACAGATACGCAGTATTTT; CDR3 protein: CASSEYSASGRATDTQYF
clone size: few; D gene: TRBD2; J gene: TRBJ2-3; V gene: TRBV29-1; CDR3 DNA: TGCAGCGTTGACGAGCGGGAGGGCACAGATACGCAGTATTTT; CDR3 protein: CSVDEREGTDTQYF
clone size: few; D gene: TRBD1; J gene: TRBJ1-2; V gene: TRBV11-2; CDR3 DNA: TGTGCCAGCAGCCCGGGGACAGGGTTGAGTGGCTATGGCTACACCTTC; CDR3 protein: CASSPGTGLSGYGYTF
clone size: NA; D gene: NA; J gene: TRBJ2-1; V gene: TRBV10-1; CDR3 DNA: TGCGCCAGCAGTGGAGGGTCCTACAATGAGCAGTTCTTC; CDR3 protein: CASSGGSYNEQFF
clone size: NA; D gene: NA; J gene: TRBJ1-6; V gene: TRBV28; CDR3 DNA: TGTGCCAGCAGTTCTACGGGAGTAGCGAATTCACCCCTCCACTTT; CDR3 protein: CASSSTGVANSPLHF
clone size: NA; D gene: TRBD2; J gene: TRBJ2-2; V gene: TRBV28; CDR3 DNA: TGTGCCAGCAGCCCCGGGGGGAACCTCGGGGAGCTGTTTTTT; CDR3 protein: CASSPGGNLGELFF
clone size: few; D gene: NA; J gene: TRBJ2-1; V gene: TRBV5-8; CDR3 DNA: TGTGCCAGCAGCTCGGACAGACTGTTCCAGTTCTTC; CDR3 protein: CASSSDRLFQFF
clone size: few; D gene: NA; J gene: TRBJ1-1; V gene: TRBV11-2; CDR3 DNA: TGTGCCAGCAGCTTCCCTGAGGGAGTCACTGAAGCTTTCTTT; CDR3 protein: CASSFPEGVTEAFF
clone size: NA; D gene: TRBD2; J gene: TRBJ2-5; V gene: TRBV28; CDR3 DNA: TGTGCCAGCAGCCGACTAGCGCGGGAGACCCAGTACTTC; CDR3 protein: CASSRLARETQYF
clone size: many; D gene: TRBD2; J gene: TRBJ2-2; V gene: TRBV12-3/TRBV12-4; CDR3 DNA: TGTGCCAGCAGTTTAGCGGTCTGGCGGGAGGGCCGTAACACCGGGGAGCTGTTTTTT; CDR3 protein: CASSLAVWREGRNTGELFF
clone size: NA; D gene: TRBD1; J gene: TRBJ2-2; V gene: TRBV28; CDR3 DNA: TGTGCCAGCAGATACAGGGGGCCCGGGGAGCTGTTTTTT; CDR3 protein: CASRYRGPGELFF
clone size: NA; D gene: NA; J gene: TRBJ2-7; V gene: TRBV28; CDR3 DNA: TGTGCCAGCAGTGCCGGGACGGACTACTTC; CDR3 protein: CASSAGTDYF
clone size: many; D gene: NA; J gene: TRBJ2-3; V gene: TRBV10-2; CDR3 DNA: TGCGCCAGCAGTGAACCGGGAGTGAGCACAGATACGCAGTATTTT; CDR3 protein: CASSEPGVSTDTQYF
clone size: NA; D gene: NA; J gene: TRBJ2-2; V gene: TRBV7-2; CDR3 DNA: TGTGCCAGCAGTTTCGAAGCCGGGGTCACCGGGGAGCTGTTTTTT; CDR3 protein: CASSFEAGVTGELFF
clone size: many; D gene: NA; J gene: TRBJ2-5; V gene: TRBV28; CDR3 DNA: TGTGCCAGCAGTTTATTGTCCCAGATTCAAGAGACCCAGTACTTC; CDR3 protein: CASSLLSQIQETQYF
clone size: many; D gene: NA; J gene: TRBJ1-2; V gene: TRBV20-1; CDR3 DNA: TGCAGTGCCCGCAGCCGAACAGCTAACTATGGCTACACCTTC; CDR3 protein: CSARSRTANYGYTF
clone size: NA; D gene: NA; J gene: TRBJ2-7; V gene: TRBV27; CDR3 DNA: TGTGCCAGCAGTCCCCGGGGAGTCTCCAGCGAGCAGTACTTC; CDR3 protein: CASSPRGVSSEQYF
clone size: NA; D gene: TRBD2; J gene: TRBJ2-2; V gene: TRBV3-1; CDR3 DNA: TGTGCCAGCAGCTTTAGCGGGAGCCCCGGGGAGCTGTTTTTT; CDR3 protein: CASSFSGSPGELFF
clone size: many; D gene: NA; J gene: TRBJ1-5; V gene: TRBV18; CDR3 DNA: TGTGCCAGCTCAGGGCAGGGTAATCAGCCCCAGCATTTT; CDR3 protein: CASSGQGNQPQHF